The 6 T cell receptor beta chains below come from one sample, sequenced in a study of CD8+ T cells in alopecia areata. Sample treatment: oral pan-JAK inhibitor, 5-10 mg twice daily. Sequencing relied on a cDNA template that was reverse transcribed from extracted RNA. TCRdb keeps only in-frame clones here, not all; method: immunoSEQ multiplex PCR. The table has 200,000 to 250,000 clones, around 65% seen once. The specimen comprised CD4+ T cells sorted from blood, sampled at week 4, from a patient treated with tofacitinib. These receptors were obtained from a human donor with alopecia areata.

V usage is TRBV6-5 and J usage is TRBJ2-4; D is ambiguous. From germline, CDR1 is MNHEY and CDR2 SVGAGI. V gave up 0 bases and J gave up 7 bases, with 16 bases separating them. CDR3 length: 16 residues. CDR3 nucleotide sequence: TGTGCCAGCAGTTACTCAACTTTGAGTACCGGGAACATTCAGTACTTC. The encoded protein is CASSYSTLSTGNIQYF.

V is TRBV18 and J is TRBJ2-1; 7 positions match TRBD2. This CDR3 is built from 14 residues. Looked up from germline, CDR1 is KGHSH and CDR2 is LQKENI. Trimming removed 3 bases from V and 8 bases from J; junction bases left unmatched: 7. CDR3: CASSPPTGGDEQFF. The CDR3 DNA sequence: TGTGCCAGCTCACCCCCCACGGGGGGAGATGAGCAGTTCTTC. Together with reference TRBV18 and TRBJ2-1, the CDR3 gives the full variable domain: NAGVMQNPRHLVRRRGQEARLRCSPMKGHSHVYWYRQLPEEGLKFMVYLQKENIIDESGMPKERFSAEFPKEGPSILRIQQVVRGDSAAYFCASSPPTGGDEQFFGPGTRLTVL.

This clone was picked up a small number of times. The chain joins TRBV30 to TRBJ1-2, with D unclear. With 3 bases removed from V and 4 bases from J, the gap between germline ends came to 9 bases. Per the germline V gene, CDR1 is GTSNPN and CDR2 is SVGIG (reference sequence). The CDR3 has 12 residues. The CDR3 nucleotides read TGTGCCTGGAGGCTTAATTCCTATGGCTACACCTTC. Its translation is CAWRLNSYGYTF.

The rearrangement links TRBV7-9 to TRBJ2-5, with D unclear. Trimming pared 5 bases from V and 7 bases from J, leaving 23 bases between. CDR3 length: 16 residues. CDR1 is SEHNR and CDR2 is FQNEAQ in the germline V gene (reference sequence). CDR3 sequence (DNA): TGTGCCAGCAGCCCGAATGCGCACGGCGCACTGGGGACCCAGTACTTC. Protein: CASSPNAHGALGTQYF.

V gene TRBV11-2 combines with J gene TRBJ2-5; 12 nucleotides agree with TRBD2. This CDR3 region has 19 residues. Germline V gene lookup returns CDR1 SGHAT and CDR2 FQNNGV. With 2 bases clipped from V and 0 bases from J, the junction kept 10 bases outside the gene matches. The CDR3: CASSLSRLAGGPDQETQYF. The DNA for the CDR3 is TGTGCCAGCAGCTTATCCCGCCTAGCGGGGGGGCCGGACCAAGAGACCCAGTACTTC.

This clone was found a few times. The rearrangement joins TRBV5-1 to TRBJ1-1; the D is unclear. Per germline, CDR1 SGHRS and CDR2 YFSETQ. This CDR3 is built from 15 residues. V lost 4 bases and J lost 1, with 14 bases in between. CDR3 loop: CASSVRAHRNTEAFF. CDR3 bases: TGCGCCAGCAGCGTCCGGGCCCACCGGAACACTGAAGCTTTCTTT.